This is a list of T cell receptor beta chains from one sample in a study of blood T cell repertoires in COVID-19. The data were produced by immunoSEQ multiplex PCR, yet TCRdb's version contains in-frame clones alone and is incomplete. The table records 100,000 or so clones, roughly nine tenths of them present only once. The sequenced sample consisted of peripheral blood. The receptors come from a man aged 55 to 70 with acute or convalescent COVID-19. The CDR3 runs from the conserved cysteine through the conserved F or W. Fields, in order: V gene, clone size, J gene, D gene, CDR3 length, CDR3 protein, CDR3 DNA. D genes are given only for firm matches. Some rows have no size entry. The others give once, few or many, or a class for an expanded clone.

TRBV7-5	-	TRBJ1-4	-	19	CVRTFLGVGQGLTNEKLFF	TGTGTCAGAACCTTCTTAGGGGTGGGACAGGGATTAACTAATGAAAAACTGTTTTTT
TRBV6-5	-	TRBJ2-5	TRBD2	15	CASSYSAGYQETQYF	TGTGCCAGCAGTTACTCAGCGGGGTACCAAGAGACCCAGTACTTC
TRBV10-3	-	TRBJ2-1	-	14	CAISSSSENNEQFF	TGTGCCATCAGCTCCAGTAGCGAAAACAATGAGCAGTTCTTC
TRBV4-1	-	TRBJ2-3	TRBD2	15	CASSQGLAGTDTQYF	TGCGCCAGCAGCCAGGGACTAGCGGGCACAGATACGCAGTATTTT
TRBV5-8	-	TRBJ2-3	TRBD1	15	CASSDGTGTPDTQYF	TGTGCCAGCAGCGACGGGACAGGGACCCCAGATACGCAGTATTTT
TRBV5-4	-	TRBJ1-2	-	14	CASSLPQGTHGYTF	TGTGCCAGCAGCTTGCCGCAGGGTACTCATGGCTACACCTTC
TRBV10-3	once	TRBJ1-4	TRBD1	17	CAISESMQGGTNEKLFF	TGTGCCATCAGTGAGTCGATGCAGGGGGGAACTAATGAAAAACTGTTTTTT
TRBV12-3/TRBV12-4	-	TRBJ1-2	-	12	CASSFAGYGYTF	TGTGCCAGCAGTTTCGCAGGGTATGGCTACACCTTC
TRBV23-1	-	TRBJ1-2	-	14	CASSQRGTTYGYTF	TGCGCCAGCAGTCAACGGGGGACTACCTATGGCTACACCTTC
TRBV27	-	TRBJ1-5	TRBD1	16	CASSSTDRGNNQPQHF	TGTGCCAGCAGTTCCACGGACAGGGGAAACAATCAGCCCCAGCATTTT
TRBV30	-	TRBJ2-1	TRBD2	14	CAWSFKRDYNEQFF	TGTGCCTGGAGTTTCAAGCGGGATTACAATGAGCAGTTCTTC
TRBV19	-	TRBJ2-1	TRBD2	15	CASSKRAGYGNEQFF	TGTGCCAGTAGCAAAAGAGCGGGATACGGCAATGAGCAGTTCTTC
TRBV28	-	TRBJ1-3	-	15	CASRPQEVRGNTIYF	TGTGCCAGCAGACCCCAGGAGGTGAGAGGAAACACCATATATTTT
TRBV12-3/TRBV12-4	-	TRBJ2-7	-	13	CASSFPGHYEQYF	TGTGCCAGCAGTTTCCCCGGACACTACGAGCAGTACTTC
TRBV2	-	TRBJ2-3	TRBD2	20	CASPRALTGTSPSSTDTQYF	TGTGCCAGTCCGAGGGCCCTTACCGGGACTAGCCCTTCGAGCACAGATACGCAGTATTTT
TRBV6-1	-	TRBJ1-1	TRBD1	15	CASSEAHGQGSEAFF	TGTGCCAGCAGTGAAGCGCACGGACAGGGGAGTGAAGCTTTCTTT
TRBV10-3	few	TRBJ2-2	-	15	CAISQTGTNTGELFF	TGTGCCATCAGTCAGACAGGAACCAACACCGGGGAGCTGTTTTTT
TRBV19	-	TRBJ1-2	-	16	CASSILGRGSNYGYTF	TGTGCCAGTAGTATACTCGGCAGAGGAAGTAACTATGGCTACACCTTC
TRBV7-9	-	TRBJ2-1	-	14	CVLPASRAYNEQFF	TGTGTCTTACCGGCTAGCCGGGCTTACAATGAGCAGTTCTTC
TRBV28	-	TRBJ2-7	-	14	CASSSTGLTYEQYF	TGTGCCAGCAGTTCGACTGGACTCACCTACGAGCAGTACTTC
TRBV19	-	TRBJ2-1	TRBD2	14	CASTPSSGYNEQFF	TGTGCCAGTACCCCGTCTAGCGGTTACAATGAGCAGTTCTTC
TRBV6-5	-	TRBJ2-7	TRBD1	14	CASRRGQVSYEQYF	TGTGCCAGCAGACGAGGACAGGTGTCCTACGAGCAGTACTTC
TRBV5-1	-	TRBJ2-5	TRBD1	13	CASSRDRLETQYF	TGCGCCAGCAGCCGGGACAGGCTGGAGACCCAGTACTTC
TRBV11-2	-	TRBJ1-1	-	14	CASSLKLSNTEAFF	TGTGCCAGCAGCTTGAAGCTTTCTAACACTGAAGCTTTCTTT
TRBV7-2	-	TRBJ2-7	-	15	CASSFWGDPSYEQYF	TGTGCCAGCAGCTTTTGGGGGGACCCGTCCTACGAGCAGTACTTC
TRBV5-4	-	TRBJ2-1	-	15	CASSLGAGKVSEQFF	TGTGCCAGCAGCTTGGGTGCAGGGAAGGTCAGTGAGCAGTTCTTC
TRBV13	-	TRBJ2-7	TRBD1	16	CASSLHGGTGPLEQYF	TGTGCCAGCAGCTTACATGGAGGGACAGGACCCCTAGAGCAGTACTTC
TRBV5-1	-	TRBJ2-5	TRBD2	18	CASSLSLSGSGVGETQYF	TGCGCCAGCAGCCTGTCCCTTAGCGGGAGTGGGGTCGGGGAGACCCAGTACTTC
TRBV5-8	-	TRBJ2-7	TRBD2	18	CASTGIKRTSGRAYEQYF	TGTGCCAGCACCGGGATAAAGAGGACTAGCGGGCGGGCCTACGAGCAGTACTTC
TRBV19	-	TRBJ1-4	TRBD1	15	CASSIQGQGSEKLFF	TGTGCCAGTAGTATCCAGGGACAGGGTAGTGAAAAACTGTTTTTT
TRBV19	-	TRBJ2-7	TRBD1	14	CASSIRQGAYEQYF	TGTGCCAGTAGTATTCGACAGGGGGCCTACGAGCAGTACTTC
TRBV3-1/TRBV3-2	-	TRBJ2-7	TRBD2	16	CASSQGGTSGMSEQYF	TGTGCCAGCAGCCAGGGGGGGACTAGCGGGATGAGCGAGCAGTACTTC
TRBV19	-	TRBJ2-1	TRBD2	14	CASSILAGVNEQFF	TGTGCCAGTAGTATCCTAGCGGGAGTCAATGAGCAGTTCTTC
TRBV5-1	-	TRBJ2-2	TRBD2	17	CASSLLTSGRAPGELFF	TGCGCCAGCAGCTTGCTTACTAGCGGGAGGGCCCCCGGGGAGCTGTTTTTT
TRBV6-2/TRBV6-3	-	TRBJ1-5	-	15	CASSPDTLSNQPQHF	TGTGCCAGCAGTCCGGACACCCTTAGCAATCAGCCCCAGCATTTT
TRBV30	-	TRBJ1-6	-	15	CAWRRDLDSNSPLHF	TGTGCCTGGCGCAGGGACCTGGACAGTAATTCACCCCTCCACTTT
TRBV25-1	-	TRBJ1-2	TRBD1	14	CASSEWGQNYGYTF	TGTGCCAGCAGTGAATGGGGACAGAACTATGGCTACACCTTC
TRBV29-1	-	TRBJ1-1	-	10	CSGANTEAFF	TGCAGCGGGGCGAACACTGAAGCTTTCTTT
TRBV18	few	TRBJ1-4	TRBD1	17	CASSPRPRGTGEEKLFF	TGTGCCAGCTCTCCGAGACCGCGCGGGACAGGAGAGGAAAAACTGTTTTTT
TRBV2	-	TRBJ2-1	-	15	CASSEIGGPYNEQFF	TGTGCCAGCAGTGAAATAGGGGGTCCCTACAATGAGCAGTTCTTC
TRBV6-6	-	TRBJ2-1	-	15	CASREQGLSYNEQFF	TGTGCCAGCAGGGAACAGGGTCTATCCTACAATGAGCAGTTCTTC
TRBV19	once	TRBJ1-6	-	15	CASCIGGSYNSPLHF	TGTGCCAGTTGTATCGGGGGCTCCTATAATTCACCCCTCCACTTT
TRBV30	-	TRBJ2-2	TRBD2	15	CAWSGLAGLTGELFF	TGTGCCTGGAGCGGGCTAGCGGGACTCACCGGGGAGCTGTTTTTT
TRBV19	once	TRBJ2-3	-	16	CASSIYGERYTDTQYF	TGTGCCAGTAGTATTTATGGAGAGCGGTACACAGATACGCAGTATTTT
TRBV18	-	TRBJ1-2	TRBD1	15	CASSPQGQGASGYTF	TGTGCCAGCTCACCTCAGGGACAGGGGGCGAGTGGCTACACCTTC
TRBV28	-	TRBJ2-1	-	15	CASTPGAAGADEQFF	TGTGCCAGCACCCCAGGGGCTGCAGGAGCGGATGAGCAGTTCTTC